These T cell receptor beta chains were read from a single sample in a study of regulatory T cells. The repertoire was sequenced with immunoSEQ multiplex PCR; TCRdb's copy has only in-frame clones and lacks some. The sample consists of 20,000 to 25,000 clones, roughly 84% of them appearing once. The sequencing input was conventional CD4+ T cells sorted from blood. These receptors originate from a child younger than 18 with CD3G deficiency. The CDR3 runs from the conserved cysteine through the conserved F or W. A D gene is named only where the DNA matches it firmly. The listing skips clone size in some rows; elsewhere it reads once, few, many or a size class.

d_call j_call clone_size v_call cdr3_aa cdr3_nt
TRBD2 TRBJ2-1 NA TRBV7-9 CASSLATSGPYNEQFF TGTGCCAGCAGCTTAGCGACTAGCGGCCCCTACAATGAGCAGTTCTTC
NA TRBJ1-1 NA TRBV11-2 CASSLEVGEAFF TGTGCCAGCAGCTTAGAAGTGGGTGAAGCTTTCTTT
NA TRBJ2-7 NA TRBV11-2 CASSFTPSSYEQYF TGTGCCAGCAGCTTTACCCCCAGTAGCTACGAGCAGTACTTC
TRBD1 TRBJ2-7 NA TRBV28 CASSPGQGAPYEQYF TGTGCCAGCAGTCCCGGACAGGGGGCCCCCTACGAGCAGTACTTC
TRBD1 TRBJ2-7 NA TRBV4-1 CASSQGTGREQYF TGCGCCAGCAGCCAAGGGACAGGTCGCGAGCAGTACTTC
TRBD2 TRBJ2-1 few TRBV5-1 CASSRSGRDFNEQFF TGCGCCAGCAGCCGTAGCGGGAGGGATTTCAATGAGCAGTTCTTC
TRBD1 TRBJ2-7 NA TRBV6-1 CASSARGTGFHEQYF TGTGCCAGCAGTGCAAGGGGGACAGGGTTCCACGAGCAGTACTTC
NA TRBJ2-7 NA TRBV28 CASSWGTREQYF TGTGCCAGCAGTTGGGGCACGAGGGAGCAGTACTTC
NA TRBJ2-7 NA TRBV6-1 CASSDQGRYEQYF TGTGCCAGCAGCGACCAAGGCCGTTACGAGCAGTACTTC
NA TRBJ2-7 NA TRBV28 CASKARGYEQYF TGTGCCAGCAAAGCCAGGGGTTACGAGCAGTACTTC
TRBD1 TRBJ1-1 NA TRBV5-1 CASRETGKTEAFF TGCGCCAGCAGGGAGACAGGGAAGACTGAAGCTTTCTTT
NA TRBJ2-1 NA TRBV18 CASSRTQAKEQFF TGTGCCAGCTCTCGTACACAGGCGAAAGAGCAGTTCTTC
TRBD1 TRBJ2-3 NA TRBV28 CASGRTGHTDTQYF TGTGCCAGCGGACGGACAGGGCACACAGATACGCAGTATTTT
TRBD2 TRBJ2-1 NA TRBV7-8 CASSPLLSGRGNEQFF TGTGCCAGCAGCCCCCTCCTTAGCGGGAGAGGAAATGAGCAGTTCTTC
NA TRBJ1-1 few TRBV6-4 CASQLRTPAEAFF TGTGCCAGCCAACTCCGGACCCCGGCTGAAGCTTTCTTT
NA TRBJ1-2 NA TRBV5-1 CASSGDPTAGVGGYTF TGCGCCAGCAGCGGTGACCCTACGGCAGGGGTAGGGGGCTACACCTTC
TRBD1 TRBJ1-4 NA TRBV28 CASSLDRGRKLFF TGTGCCAGCAGTTTAGACAGGGGAAGAAAACTGTTTTTT
NA TRBJ2-3 NA TRBV10-3 CAISEFSKAGSTDTQYF TGTGCCATCAGTGAGTTCTCGAAAGCGGGTAGCACAGATACGCAGTATTTT
NA TRBJ1-2 NA TRBV6-4 CASSDLWGKGSYGYTF TGTGCCAGCAGTGACTTATGGGGGAAGGGGTCCTATGGCTACACCTTC
NA TRBJ1-2 NA TRBV28 CASSFKLYYGYTF TGTGCCAGCAGTTTCAAGCTTTACTATGGCTACACCTTC
NA TRBJ2-6 NA TRBV1 CTSSQEIWPSGSTGANVLTF TGCACCAGCAGCCAAGAAATTTGGCCTAGCGGGAGTACTGGGGCCAACGTCCTGACTTTC
TRBD2 TRBJ2-3 NA TRBV7-8 CASSRVSGRVVSDTQYF TGTGCCAGCAGCCGGGTGAGCGGGAGGGTGGTTTCAGATACGCAGTATTTT
NA TRBJ2-6 NA TRBV19 CASSPSRGAQGGANVLTF TGTGCCAGTAGTCCCTCTCGGGGGGCGCAGGGTGGGGCCAACGTCCTGACTTTC
TRBD1 TRBJ2-1 NA TRBV5-1 CASSWGTGVNEQFF TGCGCCAGCAGCTGGGGGACAGGGGTGAATGAGCAGTTCTTC
TRBD2 TRBJ2-1 NA TRBV5-1 CASSFAPGTSASSSYNEQFF TGCGCCAGCAGCTTTGCTCCCGGGACTAGCGCCTCCAGCTCCTACAATGAGCAGTTCTTC
NA TRBJ2-7 NA TRBV7-8 CASSSDFGGAYEQYF TGTGCCAGCAGCTCAGACTTTGGGGGCGCCTACGAGCAGTACTTC
NA TRBJ2-1 few TRBV20-1 CSGLSVGEQFF TGCAGCGGGCTCTCGGTTGGGGAGCAGTTCTTC
TRBD1 TRBJ1-4 NA TRBV28 CASRQGGNEKLFF TGTGCCAGCAGGCAGGGGGGGAATGAAAAACTGTTTTTT
TRBD2 TRBJ2-7 NA TRBV6-1 CASSDFTSGFPRRQYF TGTGCCAGCAGTGATTTCACTAGCGGGTTCCCTCGGAGGCAGTACTTC
NA TRBJ2-7 NA TRBV5-1 CASSLDSSEQYF TGCGCCAGCAGCTTGGACAGTTCCGAGCAGTACTTC
TRBD2 TRBJ2-1 NA TRBV27 CASSLYGTSGNGRNEQFF TGTGCCAGCAGTTTATATGGGACTAGCGGTAACGGTAGAAATGAGCAGTTCTTC
TRBD2 TRBJ2-1 NA TRBV7-9 CASSLSKAGGRSEQFF TGTGCCAGCAGCTTGAGTAAAGCGGGAGGGCGTAGTGAGCAGTTCTTC
TRBD2 TRBJ2-1 NA TRBV18 CASSPGLAGSYNEQFF TGTGCCAGCTCACCGGGACTAGCGGGCTCCTACAATGAGCAGTTCTTC
TRBD1 TRBJ1-2 NA TRBV19 CASSSTGTGGRDYGYTF TGTGCCAGTAGTTCGACCGGGACAGGGGGTCGAGACTATGGCTACACCTTC
NA TRBJ2-3 NA TRBV28 CASSFGPRDTQYF TGTGCCAGCAGTTTTGGGCCTCGAGATACGCAGTATTTT
TRBD1 TRBJ1-3 NA TRBV9 CASSPGQGSRNTIYF TGTGCCAGCAGTCCGGGACAGGGGTCGAGAAACACCATATATTTT
NA TRBJ1-1 NA TRBV6-6 CASSYTGYTEAFF TGTGCCAGCAGTTACACGGGGTACACTGAAGCTTTCTTT
NA TRBJ1-2 NA TRBV5-1 CASSLAGTTGPGYTF TGCGCCAGCAGCCTAGCCGGGACTACCGGCCCGGGCTACACCTTC
NA TRBJ2-7 NA TRBV6-1 CASSTSHHGEQYF TGTGCCAGCAGTACTAGCCACCACGGGGAGCAGTACTTC
TRBD1 TRBJ1-4 NA TRBV6-1 CASRDRGGNEKLFF TGTGCCAGCAGGGACAGGGGGGGAAATGAAAAACTGTTTTTT
NA TRBJ2-2 NA TRBV19 CASSMPSEGKGELFF TGTGCCAGTAGTATGCCTAGCGAAGGGAAGGGGGAGCTGTTTTTT
TRBD2 TRBJ2-7 NA TRBV28 CASGGRINEQYF TGTGCCTCGGGCGGGAGGATAAACGAGCAGTACTTC
NA TRBJ2-1 NA TRBV28 CASSSVPGPMRPPLQFF TGTGCCAGCAGTTCGGTTCCCGGGCCGATGCGCCCCCCTTTACAGTTCTTC
TRBD2 TRBJ2-1 NA TRBV28 CASSVAGGPYNEQFF TGTGCCAGCAGTGTAGCGGGAGGGCCCTACAATGAGCAGTTCTTC
NA TRBJ2-1 NA TRBV11-3 CASSLDLKGGHLSSYNEQFF TGTGCCAGCAGCTTAGATCTAAAGGGGGGACACCTTAGCTCCTACAATGAGCAGTTCTTC
NA TRBJ2-3 once TRBV28 CASSTPGRPDTQYF TGTGCCAGCAGTACGCCGGGACGCCCAGATACGCAGTATTTT
NA TRBJ2-5 NA TRBV7-8 CASSLAGRGVEQYF TGTGCCAGCAGCTTAGCTGGCAGGGGTGTTGAGCAGTACTTC
NA TRBJ2-3 NA TRBV28 CASSDSGPPTQYF TGTGCCAGCAGTGATAGCGGCCCTCCTACGCAGTATTTT
NA TRBJ1-1 once TRBV19 CASRQGRANTEAFF TGTGCCAGTAGACAGGGACGGGCGAACACTGAAGCTTTCTTT
NA TRBJ2-2 NA TRBV10-3 CAARGRNTGELFF TGTGCCGCCAGGGGCCGGAACACCGGGGAGCTGTTTTTT
TRBD2 TRBJ2-3 NA TRBV10-2 CATRIAGEFTQYF TGCGCCACCCGAATAGCGGGAGAGTTTACGCAGTATTTT
TRBD1 TRBJ1-1 NA TRBV7-9 CASSPTGGTEAFF TGTGCCAGCAGTCCTACAGGGGGCACTGAAGCTTTCTTT
TRBD2 TRBJ2-2 NA TRBV5-1 CASSLASGAGGPPGELFF TGCGCCAGCAGCTTGGCCTCCGGGGCGGGAGGGCCACCCGGGGAGCTGTTTTTT
NA TRBJ1-5 NA TRBV28 CASSLSVGSNQPQHF TGTGCCAGCAGTTTATCGGTGGGGAGCAATCAGCCCCAGCATTTT
NA TRBJ2-7 once TRBV28 CASQGAGGDYEQYF TGTGCCAGCCAAGGGGCAGGGGGGGACTACGAGCAGTACTTC
NA TRBJ2-3 NA TRBV11-2 CASSLGGGLSRTQYF TGTGCCAGCAGCTTAGGGGGGGGCCTTTCAAGGACGCAGTATTTT
NA TRBJ2-2 NA TRBV6-1 CASSARTHGELFF TGTGCCAGCAGTGCAAGAACCCACGGGGAGCTGTTTTTT
NA TRBJ2-2 NA TRBV5-1 CASRRDVTGELFF TGCGCCAGCAGACGGGACGTCACCGGGGAGCTGTTTTTT